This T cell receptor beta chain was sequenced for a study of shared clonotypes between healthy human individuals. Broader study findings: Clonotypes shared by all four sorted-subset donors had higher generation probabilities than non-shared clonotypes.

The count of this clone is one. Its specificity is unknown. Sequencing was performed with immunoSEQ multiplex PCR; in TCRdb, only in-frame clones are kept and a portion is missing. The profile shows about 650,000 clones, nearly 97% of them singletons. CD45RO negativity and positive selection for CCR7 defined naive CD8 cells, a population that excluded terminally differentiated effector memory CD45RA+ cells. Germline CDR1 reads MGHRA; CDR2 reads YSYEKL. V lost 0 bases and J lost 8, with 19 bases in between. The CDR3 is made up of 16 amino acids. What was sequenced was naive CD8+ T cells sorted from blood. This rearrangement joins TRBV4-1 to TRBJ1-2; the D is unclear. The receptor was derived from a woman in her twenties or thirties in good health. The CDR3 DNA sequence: TGCGCCAGCAGCCAAGAGTCCCTGGGCAGTTATTGGGGCTACACCTTC. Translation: CASSQESLGSYWGYTF.